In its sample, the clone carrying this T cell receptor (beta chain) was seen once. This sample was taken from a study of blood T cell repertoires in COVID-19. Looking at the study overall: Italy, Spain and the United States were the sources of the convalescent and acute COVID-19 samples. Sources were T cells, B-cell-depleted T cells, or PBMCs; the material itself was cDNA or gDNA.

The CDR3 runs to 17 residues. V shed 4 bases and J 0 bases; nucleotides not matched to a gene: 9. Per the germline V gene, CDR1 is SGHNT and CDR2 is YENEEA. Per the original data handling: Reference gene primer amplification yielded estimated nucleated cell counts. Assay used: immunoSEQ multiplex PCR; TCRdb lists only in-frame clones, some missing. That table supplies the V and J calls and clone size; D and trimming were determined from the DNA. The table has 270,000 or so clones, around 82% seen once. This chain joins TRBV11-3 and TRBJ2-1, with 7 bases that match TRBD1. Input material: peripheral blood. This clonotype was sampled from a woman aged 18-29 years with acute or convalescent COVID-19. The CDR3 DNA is TGTGCCAGCAGCTCCCAGGGACAGACGAGCTCCTACAATGAGCAGTTCTTC. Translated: CASSSQGQTSSYNEQFF.